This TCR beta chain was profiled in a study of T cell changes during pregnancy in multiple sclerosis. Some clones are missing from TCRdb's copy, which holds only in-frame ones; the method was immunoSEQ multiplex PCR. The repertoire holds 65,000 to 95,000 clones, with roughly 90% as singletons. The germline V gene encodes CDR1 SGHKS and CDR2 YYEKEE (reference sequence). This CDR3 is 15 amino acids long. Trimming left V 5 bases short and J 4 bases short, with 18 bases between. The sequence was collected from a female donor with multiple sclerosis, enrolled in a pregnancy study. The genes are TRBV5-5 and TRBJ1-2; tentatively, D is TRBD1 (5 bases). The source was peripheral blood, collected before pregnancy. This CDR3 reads CASRGGWQTFYGYTF. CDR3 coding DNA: TGTGCCAGCAGGGGGGGGTGGCAAACCTTCTATGGCTACACCTTC.